This entry concerns a single T cell receptor beta chain. Its antigen is still unknown. The CDR3 length is 16 residues. The ends lost 3 bases at V and 4 bases at J; junction bases unmatched: 7. The V gene's germline CDR1 is SEHNR and CDR2 FQNEAQ (reference sequence). The data derive from a study of cytomegalovirus exposure and HLA in healthy donors. Study-wide results and caveats: For cytomegalovirus status, the classifier reportedly gave diagnoses with high specificity and sensitivity. A few CMV-associated chains proved CMV antigen-specific in vitro. The authors enumerated 180 or so TCR beta chains as linked to cytomegalovirus.

Some clones are missing from TCRdb's copy, which holds only in-frame ones; the method was immunoSEQ multiplex PCR. The sample records 200,000 to 250,000 clones, roughly 87% being singletons. From the roughly 120-subject validation cohort, which was separate from the roughly 690-subject first cohort, the donors were drawn. The chain combines TRBV7-9 with TRBJ1-3, with TRBD1 identical over 9 bases. Sequencing input: PBMCs. This TCR came from a man between 18 and 29 years old in good health and CMV-seropositive. CDR3 amino acids: CASSFLQGASGNTIYF. The CDR3 nucleotides are TGTGCCAGCAGCTTCTTACAGGGGGCGTCCGGAAACACCATATATTTT.